The sequence of this TCR beta chain was determined in a study of blood T cells in healthy people across ages. Study-wide results and limits: In the absence of known donor CMV status, changes in expanded clonotypes were possibly confounded. The study regarded diversity estimates from one million T cells as underestimates.

Every donor gave about 9 milliliters of peripheral blood. A word on this clonotype: Its antigen remains unknown.

A sample-barcoded 5' primer and a J-beta primer mix were used in a second PCR of roughly 7 to 11 cycles. From the 5' RACE reads, TCRdb called clonotypes with MiXCR, one entry per CDR3 protein. Found here are more than 1,000,000 distinct CDR3 sequences, under 30% of them singletons; the top ten hold less than 0.85%. The V and J ends lost 6 bases and 7 bases respectively, with 22 bases between them. The germline V gene has CDR1 DFQATT and CDR2 SNEGSKA (reference sequence). The CDR3 loop spans 15 amino acids. This sample was also put to use in a study of T cells of mothers and their children. From that study: Related mother-child pairs shared marginally more repertoire than unrelated pairs, though not significantly.

The chain links TRBV20-1 to TRBJ2-1; D is perhaps TRBD2 (6 bases). The receptor comes from a girl aged 2 to 9 in good health. Sequences were obtained from blood. This CDR3 reads CSARAGTGRGNEQFF. The DNA for the CDR3 is TGCAGTGCCCGGGCGGGGACGGGGCGAGGGAATGAGCAGTTCTTC.